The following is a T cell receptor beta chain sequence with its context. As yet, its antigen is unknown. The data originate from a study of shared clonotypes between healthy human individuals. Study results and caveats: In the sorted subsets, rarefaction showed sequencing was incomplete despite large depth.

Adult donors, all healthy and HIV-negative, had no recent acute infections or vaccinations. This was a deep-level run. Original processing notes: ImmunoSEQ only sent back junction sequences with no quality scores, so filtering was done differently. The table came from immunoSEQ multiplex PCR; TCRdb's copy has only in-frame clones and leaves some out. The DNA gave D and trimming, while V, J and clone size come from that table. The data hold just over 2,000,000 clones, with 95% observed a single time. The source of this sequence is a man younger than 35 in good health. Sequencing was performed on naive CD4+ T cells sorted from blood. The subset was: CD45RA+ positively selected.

The CDR3 is CAITRGIQETQYF. The CDR3 nucleotides are TGTGCCATCACCCGAGGTATCCAAGAGACCCAGTACTTC. The rearrangement uses TRBV10-3 and TRBJ2-5; D is ambiguous. This CDR3 region has 13 residues. Trimming cost V 7 bases and J 1 base, with 10 bases left between them. The germline V gene has CDR1 ENHRY and CDR2 SYGVKD.